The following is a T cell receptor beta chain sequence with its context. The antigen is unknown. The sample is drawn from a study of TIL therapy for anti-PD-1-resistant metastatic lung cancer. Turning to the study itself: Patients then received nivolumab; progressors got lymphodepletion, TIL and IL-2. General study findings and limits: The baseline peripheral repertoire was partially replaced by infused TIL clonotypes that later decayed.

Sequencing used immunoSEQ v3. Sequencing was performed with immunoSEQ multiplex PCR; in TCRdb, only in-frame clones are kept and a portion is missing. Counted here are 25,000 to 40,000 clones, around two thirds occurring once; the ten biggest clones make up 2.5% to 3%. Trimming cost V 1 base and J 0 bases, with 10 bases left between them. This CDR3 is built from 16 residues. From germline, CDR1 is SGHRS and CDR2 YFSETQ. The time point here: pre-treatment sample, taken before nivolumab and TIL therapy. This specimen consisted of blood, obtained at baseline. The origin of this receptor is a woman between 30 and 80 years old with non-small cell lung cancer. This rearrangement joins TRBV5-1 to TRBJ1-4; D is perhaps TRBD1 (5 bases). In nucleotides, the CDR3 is TGCGCCAGCAGCTTGAGCGGGGACGCAACTAATGAAAAACTGTTTTTT. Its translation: CASSLSGDATNEKLFF.